A single sample gave rise to the 5 T cell receptor beta chains below, sequenced in a study of OX40 agonist ivuxolimab in advanced cancers. Sequencing was performed with immunoSEQ multiplex PCR; in TCRdb, only in-frame clones are kept and a portion is missing. In the table there are 6,000 or so clones, around 84% of which are singletons. Sequencing was performed on CD4+ or CD8+ T cells sorted from blood, taken in a trial of the OX40 agonist ivuxolimab. All receptors come from an adult with an advanced solid tumor such as melanoma, head and neck, liver or kidney cancer.

This sequence joins TRBV19 and TRBJ2-7; a possible D gene is TRBD1 (5 bases). The CDR3 has 13 amino acids. Germline V gene data show CDR1 as LNHDA and CDR2 as SQIVND (reference sequence). The germline V and J ends were trimmed by 8 bases and 2 bases, with 13 bases remaining between them. For the CDR3, the DNA is TGTGCCAGTCAAGGGCAGGGTCCCTACGAGCAGTACTTC. This gives the protein CASQGQGPYEQYF.

The CDR3 DNA follows: TGTGCCAGCAGCTTAGATCCTGGGCGCAATGAGCAGTTCTTC. It encodes CASSLDPGRNEQFF. The chain uses TRBV11-2 and TRBJ2-1; D not resolved. This CDR3 has 14 amino acids. Per germline, CDR1 SGHAT and CDR2 FQNNGV. V was shortened by 0 bases and J by 6 bases, with 9 bases between the two germline ends.

The rearrangement joins TRBV7-2 to TRBJ2-7; tentatively, D is TRBD1 or TRBD2 (5 bases each). Germline V lookup: CDR1 SGHTA, CDR2 FQGNSA. Trimming removed 5 bases from V and 0 bases from J, with 17 bases in between. The CDR3 covers 16 residues. Here the CDR3 reads CASSHPRDGSSYEQYF. CDR3 bases: TGTGCCAGCAGCCACCCCCGGGACGGCAGCTCCTACGAGCAGTACTTC.

CDR3 DNA sequence: TGTGCCAGTTCCCAAAGGGATACCTACTCCTACGAGCAGTACTTC. The encoded protein is CASSQRDTYSYEQYF. V gene TRBV19 combines with J gene TRBJ2-7; D not certain. This CDR3 is built from 15 residues. V was shortened by 8 bases and J by 0 bases, with 17 bases between the two germline ends. Germline V lookup: CDR1 LNHDA, CDR2 SQIVND (reference sequence). The full variable domain, its missing parts supplied by reference TRBV19 and TRBJ2-7, is DGGITQSPKYLFRKEGQNVTLSCEQNLNHDAMYWYRQDPGQGLRLIYYSQIVNDFQKGDIAEGYSVSREKKESFPLTVTSAQKNPTAFYLCASSQRDTYSYEQYFGPGTRLTVT.

This clone showed up just once. The CDR3 region has the DNA TGTGCCAGCAGCCAAGATGGAAGAGGTCCAGATACGCAGTATTTT. It is translated as CASSQDGRGPDTQYF. The V call is TRBV4-2, the J call TRBJ2-3; no firm D call. The CDR3 covers 15 residues. Germline V lookup: CDR1 LGHNA, CDR2 YNFKEQ. V was trimmed by 0 bases and J by 4 bases, leaving 11 bases between them.